A single sample gave rise to the 5 T cell receptor beta chains below, sequenced in a study of CD8+ T cells in alopecia areata. Treatment indicated: oral pan-JAK inhibitor, 5-10 mg twice daily. TCR sequencing used cDNA made by reverse transcription of extracted RNA. TCRdb's table, derived via immunoSEQ multiplex PCR, lists solely in-frame clones and lacks some. The sample comprises 150,000 to 200,000 clones, 55% to 75% of which are singletons, and about 14% rests with the top ten. Sequencing used CD4+ T cells sorted from blood, obtained at week 24, from a patient treated with tofacitinib. Source of these receptors: a human donor with alopecia areata.

The chain has TRBV15 and TRBJ2-7; D possibly matches TRBD1 or TRBD2 (7 bases each). Trimming removed 5 bases from V and 6 bases from J, with 20 bases in between. The CDR3 runs 15 residues. Looked up from germline, CDR1 is LNHNV and CDR2 is YYDKDF (reference sequence). The CDR3 nucleotides are TGTGCCACCAGCCCAGGGGGGGCCTACGTGACCGAGCAGTACTTC. Its protein product is CATSPGGAYVTEQYF.

In this sample, this clone turned up a few times. The chain employs TRBV7-9 and TRBJ2-4; D gene ambiguous. V was shortened by 5 bases and J by 0 bases, with 11 bases between the two germline ends. Germline lookup yields CDR1 SEHNR and CDR2 FQNEAQ (reference sequence). There are 15 residues in the CDR3. The DNA for the CDR3 is TGTGCCAGCAGCCCAATCGTTATAGCCAAAAACATTCAGTACTTC. Its translation is CASSPIVIAKNIQYF.

V and J are TRBV29-1 and TRBJ1-1; D is unclear. The length of the CDR3 is 14 residues. CDR1 is SQVTM and CDR2 is ANQGSEA in the germline V gene. The V gene lost 6 bases and the J gene lost 0 bases, with 14 bases spanning the gap. DNA for the CDR3: TGCAGCGTCGTCCGGGGTTTCATGAACACTGAAGCTTTCTTT. Its protein is CSVVRGFMNTEAFF.

V and J are TRBV5-1 and TRBJ2-5; D perhaps matches TRBD2 (6 bases). Germline V gene data show CDR1 as SGHRS and CDR2 as YFSETQ. Trimming took 4 bases from V and 1 from J, leaving 8 bases between them. This CDR3 contains 13 residues. The CDR3 DNA is TGCGCCAGCAGCAGCGGGTCCCAAGAGACCCAGTACTTC. It encodes CASSSGSQETQYF.

The rearrangement uses TRBV29-1 and TRBJ2-2; D gene unclear. The CDR3 extends over 12 amino acids. V gave up 4 bases and J gave up 2 bases, with 5 bases separating them. Germline V lookup: CDR1 SQVTM, CDR2 ANQGSEA. This CDR3 is CSVAVNTGELFF. CDR3 bases: TGCAGCGTTGCGGTTAACACCGGGGAGCTGTTTTTT.